This is a list of T cell receptor beta chains from one sample in a study of blood T cell repertoires in COVID-19. TCRdb's table, derived via immunoSEQ multiplex PCR, lists solely in-frame clones and lacks some. The table shows over 150,000 clones, with over 80% occurring only once. The sample was peripheral blood. All receptors derive from a woman aged 35 to 49 with COVID-19, enrolled during active disease. CDR3s include the opening cysteine and the closing phenylalanine or tryptophan.

v_call: TRBV19
j_call: TRBJ1-2
cdr3_aa: CASSPGTGDGYGYTF

v_call: TRBV27
j_call: TRBJ1-4
cdr3_aa: CASSLSAGEKLFF

v_call: TRBV7-9
j_call: TRBJ2-7
cdr3_aa: CASSLPPGSYEQYF

v_call: TRBV10-3
j_call: TRBJ1-2
cdr3_aa: CATSESYGYTF

v_call: TRBV6-5
j_call: TRBJ2-7
cdr3_aa: CASSYDGASYEQYF

v_call: TRBV2
j_call: TRBJ2-2
cdr3_aa: CASSEGQGSAGELFF

v_call: TRBV6-5
j_call: TRBJ2-5
cdr3_aa: CASSLAGGRKETQYF

v_call: TRBV5-8
j_call: TRBJ2-7
cdr3_aa: CASSLTGLAGPAAVWEQYF

v_call: TRBV24-1
j_call: TRBJ1-1
cdr3_aa: CATSDLLGQGSPEAFF

v_call: TRBV24-1
j_call: TRBJ2-3
cdr3_aa: CATSDLTGVGTDTQYF

v_call: TRBV28
j_call: TRBJ2-1
cdr3_aa: CASSFSGRYNEQFF

v_call: TRBV7-2
j_call: TRBJ1-3
cdr3_aa: CASSLAAVGSGNTIYF

v_call: TRBV15
j_call: TRBJ1-2
cdr3_aa: CATSRDPLVGSYGYTF

v_call: TRBV11-2
j_call: TRBJ1-2
cdr3_aa: CASSDNLRVTYGYTF

v_call: TRBV27
j_call: TRBJ1-1
cdr3_aa: CASNGQGDTEAFF

v_call: TRBV6-5
j_call: TRBJ2-7
cdr3_aa: CASSLGGVRSYEQYF

v_call: TRBV6-4
j_call: TRBJ2-3
cdr3_aa: CASRRELADTQYF

v_call: TRBV9
j_call: TRBJ1-2
cdr3_aa: CASSVDAGGPPGYGYTF

v_call: TRBV3-1/TRBV3-2
j_call: TRBJ2-7
cdr3_aa: CASQAGVKYEQYF

v_call: TRBV27
j_call: TRBJ1-1
cdr3_aa: CASSLQGMTEAFF

v_call: TRBV5-1
j_call: TRBJ2-7
cdr3_aa: CASSSGTSGARGEQYF

v_call: TRBV19
j_call: TRBJ2-1
cdr3_aa: CASSALTVGTGNEQFF

v_call: TRBV10-3
j_call: TRBJ2-7
cdr3_aa: CAISPSGAQASYEQYF

v_call: TRBV7-3
j_call: TRBJ1-1
cdr3_aa: CASSWAMNTEAFF

v_call: TRBV14
j_call: TRBJ1-2
cdr3_aa: CASTRANYGYTF

v_call: TRBV6-4
j_call: TRBJ2-5
cdr3_aa: CASSTGLASETQYF

v_call: TRBV4-1
j_call: TRBJ1-4
cdr3_aa: CASSQEDSGSGGYLVKLFF

v_call: TRBV7-9
j_call: TRBJ1-1
cdr3_aa: CASSLGAGLDTEAFF

v_call: TRBV5-6
j_call: TRBJ1-5
cdr3_aa: CASSPTGQGSNQPQHF

v_call: TRBV12-3/TRBV12-4
j_call: TRBJ1-2
cdr3_aa: CASNRQGRYGYTF

v_call: TRBV7-9
j_call: TRBJ2-7
cdr3_aa: CASSWPSRTEYEQYF

v_call: TRBV12-2
j_call: TRBJ1-5
cdr3_aa: CASRVHSNQPQHF

v_call: TRBV5-1
j_call: TRBJ2-5
cdr3_aa: CASSLDALQETQYF

v_call: TRBV14
j_call: TRBJ1-6
cdr3_aa: CASSQEARYNSPLHF

v_call: TRBV19
j_call: TRBJ2-6
cdr3_aa: CASRRQTGANVLTF

v_call: TRBV6-5
j_call: TRBJ2-7
cdr3_aa: CASVTGAYEQYF

v_call: TRBV7-9
j_call: TRBJ1-6
cdr3_aa: CASRALRQGNSPLHF

v_call: TRBV7-9
j_call: TRBJ1-2
cdr3_aa: CASSFSGRPHYGYTF

v_call: TRBV21-1
j_call: TRBJ2-6
cdr3_aa: CASSKVSATGRRSGANVLTF